The clone carrying this T cell receptor (beta chain) is categorized as medium-sized. The target antigen is unknown. Libraries for TCR beta were constructed using UMI-labeled 5' RACE. Authors' methods: Each of the TCR beta libraries had somewhere between 3,000 and 18,000 functional CDR3 beta clonotypes in it. Using its own MiXCR run on the 5' RACE reads, TCRdb lists one record per CDR3 protein. These V and J calls originate from TCRdb's pipeline instead of the authors' own analysis. The data contain around 8,200 distinct CDR3 sequences, 3.9% of them singletons. Magnetic separation of the negative type served to enrich total CD8+ T cells. This specimen belongs to a study of human CD8 memory T cell subsets. Study-level results: Effector memory cells lacked the similarly high diversity that stem-like memory and precursor exhausted T cells had.

Sequencing used CD8+ T cells from PBMCs. The receptor's source is a human donor in good health.

The CDR3 here is CASSFGRGGYEQYF. The CDR3 region has the DNA TGTGCCAGCAGTTTCGGCAGGGGCGGGTACGAGCAGTACTTC. V is TRBV6-6 and J is TRBJ2-7; TRBD1 might be the D (6 bases). Trimming removed 4 bases from V and 4 bases from J, with 14 bases in between. The CDR3 consists of 14 residues. The V gene's germline CDR1 is MNHNY and CDR2 SVGAGI (reference sequence).